This section outlines one T cell receptor beta chain sequence together with its context. Its antigen is not known. This sample was included in a study of shared clonotypes between healthy human individuals. Overall study context: Participating donors consisted of a couple of women and three men aged 18 to 49. For every donor, three CD4 naive, three CD4 memory, two CD8 naive and one CD8 memory plates were used.

Tens of thousands of T cell genomes, or approximately 190 ng DNA, went into the sorted-subset replicate PCRs. Profiling relied on immunoSEQ multiplex PCR, and the TCRdb table lists in-frame clones only, not all of them. Seen here are 650,000 to 800,000 clones, approximately 77% observed once, and the top ten hold under 2%. Study-level points and caveats: An anticipated effect of sequencing depth on clonotype sharing among donors was recognized.

The sequence was collected from a woman in her thirties in good health. The sequenced sample was memory CD4+ T cells sorted from blood. Subset noted: CD45RA-negative fraction.

CDR3 sequence reads: CASSLGTTVNEKLFF. In DNA form, the CDR3 reads TGTGCCAGCAGCTTGGGGACAACGGTTAATGAAAAACTGTTTTTT. The V call is TRBV7-2, the J call TRBJ1-4; TRBD1 might be the D (6 bases). CDR3 length: 15 amino acids. From germline, CDR1 is SGHTA and CDR2 FQGNSA. The V end was cut by 3 bases, the J end by 4 bases, with 12 bases between.